This TCR beta chain was sequenced during a study of blood T cell repertoires in COVID-19. Study-level background: The study drew acute and convalescent COVID-19 samples from the United States, Italy and Spain.

This clone showed up just a few times. Other DNA sequences of this sample code for an identical CDR3. CDR3 length equals 13 residues. Deletions cut 3 bases from V and 3 bases from J, with 8 bases between. Libraries were prepared by immunoSEQ multiplex PCR; TCRdb keeps only in-frame clonotypes and omits some of them. The data show a few hundred thousand clones, about 88% seen once. The sequence came from a man aged 25-40 years with acute COVID-19. Input material: PBMCs or T cells enriched from blood (not recorded which). V gene TRBV12-3 or TRBV12-4 combines with J gene TRBJ1-1; TRBD1 might be the D (5 bases). The DNA of the CDR3 is TGTGCCAGCAGTTTCAGGGAGGACACTGAAGCTTTCTTT. It codes for CASSFREDTEAFF.